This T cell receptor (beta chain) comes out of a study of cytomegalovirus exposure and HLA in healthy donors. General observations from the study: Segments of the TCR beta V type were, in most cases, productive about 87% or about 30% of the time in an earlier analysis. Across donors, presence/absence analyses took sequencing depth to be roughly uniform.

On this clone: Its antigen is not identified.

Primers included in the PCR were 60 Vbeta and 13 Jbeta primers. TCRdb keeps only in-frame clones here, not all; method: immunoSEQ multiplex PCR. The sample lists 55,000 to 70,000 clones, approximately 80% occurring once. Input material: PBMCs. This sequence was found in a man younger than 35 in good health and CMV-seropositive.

The CDR3 loop is CAWSPAGGRWEKLFF. For the CDR3, the DNA is TGTGCCTGGAGCCCGGCAGGGGGCAGGTGGGAAAAACTGTTTTTT. V is TRBV30 and J is TRBJ1-4; 8 nucleotides align to TRBD1. The CDR3 covers 15 residues. In germline, CDR1 is GTSNPN, CDR2 SVGIG (reference sequence). Trimming took 3 bases from V and 8 from J; bases not matched to a gene: 11.